What follows are 9 T cell receptor beta chains derived from one specimen sequenced in a study of identical twins. From the 5' RACE reads, TCRdb called clonotypes with MiXCR, one entry per CDR3 protein. The sample has 1.5 million to 2 million distinct CDR3 sequences, about 32% seen once; the top ten hold 0.27%. Sequenced: cord blood. The receptors come from a newborn girl in good health.

Ten or more counts support this clonotype. CDR3 sequence: CASSYSSLDQETQYF. CDR3 coding DNA: TGTGCCAGCAGTTACTCGAGCCTCGACCAAGAGACCCAGTACTTC. The rearrangement joins TRBV6-2 or TRBV6-3 to TRBJ2-5; D gene unclear. V gave up 0 bases and J gave up 0 bases, with 8 bases separating them. Germline CDR1 reads MNHEY; CDR2 reads SVGEGT. This CDR3 has 15 amino acids.

This chain links TRBV11-2 with TRBJ1-5; D gene uncertain. Deletions cut 3 bases from V and 4 bases from J, with 10 bases between. This CDR3 comprises 14 residues. Germline values: CDR1 SGHAT, CDR2 FQNNGV. In DNA form, the CDR3 reads TGTGCCAGCAGCTTCGCGGGAGCAAATCAGCCCCAGCATTTT. It yields the protein CASSFAGANQPQHF.

This clonotype showed up just a few times. This chain uses TRBV3-1 with TRBJ2-1; 13 positions match TRBD2. The CDR3 runs to 15 residues. Germline V gene data show CDR1 as LGHDT and CDR2 as YNNKEL (reference sequence). V shed 6 bases and J 9 bases; nucleotides not matched to a gene: 8. CDR3 loop: CASSWTSGSRGEQFF. CDR3 nucleotide sequence: TGTGCCAGCAGTTGGACTAGCGGGAGCAGGGGTGAGCAGTTCTTC.

The chain has TRBV20-1 and TRBJ2-3; D is uncertain. V was pared by 4 bases and J by 3 bases, with 14 bases between. The CDR3 is made up of 14 amino acids. Per germline, CDR1 DFQATT and CDR2 SNEGSKA (reference sequence). Here the CDR3 DNA reads TGCAGTGCTAATCCCTCATCATTAACAGATACGCAGTATTTT. Translated, it gives CSANPSSLTDTQYF.

This clonotype appeared many times. The gene calls are TRBV27 and TRBJ2-7, with D tentatively TRBD1 (6 bases). The V end was cut by 6 bases, the J end by 2 bases, with 11 bases between. CDR1 and CDR2 from the germline V gene are MNHEY and SMNVEV (reference sequence). CDR3 length: 13 amino acids. The CDR3 DNA is TGTGCCAGCAGCTTAGGGACAACCTACGAGCAGTACTTC. Amino acids: CASSLGTTYEQYF.

The chain recombines TRBV29-1 with TRBJ2-1; 7 bases match TRBD1. In germline, CDR1 is SQVTM, CDR2 ANQGSEA. The CDR3 contains 16 residues. The CDR3 here is CFLGQGVLLSYNEQFF. CDR3 bases: TGCTTCTTAGGGCAGGGGGTTTTGTTGTCCTACAATGAGCAGTTCTTC.

In its sample, this clonotype was seen a few times. V is TRBV24-1 and J is TRBJ1-5, with D possibly TRBD1 on 6 matching bases. CDR1 is KGHDR, CDR2 SFDVKD, per germline. V dropped 5 bases and J dropped 3 bases, with 10 bases sitting between them. The CDR3 is 14 amino acids. This chain's CDR3 is CATSGGLSNQPQHF. CDR3 nucleotide sequence: TGTGCCACCAGTGGGGGGCTATCCAATCAGCCCCAGCATTTT.

This sequence joins TRBV7-2 and TRBJ2-7; 9 bases are shared with TRBD1. V dropped 4 bases and J dropped 3; count of bases not matched to a gene: 10. The CDR3 sequence is 16 residues long. Germline V gene data show CDR1 as SGHTA and CDR2 as FQGNSA. CDR3 sequence: CASSSRRTGVFYEQYF. Written as DNA, the CDR3 is TGTGCCAGCAGCTCACGCCGGACAGGGGTTTTCTACGAGCAGTACTTC.

This clonotype was counted a single time. The chain combines TRBV5-1 with TRBJ2-4; the match to TRBD2 covers 7 bases. The DNA end is a closer match to TRBJ2-7, so the J assignment may be wrong. The CDR3 is 12 residues long. The germline gives CDR1 SGHRS, CDR2 YFSETQ. The CDR3 nucleotides are TGCGCCAGCAGCAAGCGGGACTACGAGCAGTACTTC. Amino acid sequence: CASSKRDYEQYF.